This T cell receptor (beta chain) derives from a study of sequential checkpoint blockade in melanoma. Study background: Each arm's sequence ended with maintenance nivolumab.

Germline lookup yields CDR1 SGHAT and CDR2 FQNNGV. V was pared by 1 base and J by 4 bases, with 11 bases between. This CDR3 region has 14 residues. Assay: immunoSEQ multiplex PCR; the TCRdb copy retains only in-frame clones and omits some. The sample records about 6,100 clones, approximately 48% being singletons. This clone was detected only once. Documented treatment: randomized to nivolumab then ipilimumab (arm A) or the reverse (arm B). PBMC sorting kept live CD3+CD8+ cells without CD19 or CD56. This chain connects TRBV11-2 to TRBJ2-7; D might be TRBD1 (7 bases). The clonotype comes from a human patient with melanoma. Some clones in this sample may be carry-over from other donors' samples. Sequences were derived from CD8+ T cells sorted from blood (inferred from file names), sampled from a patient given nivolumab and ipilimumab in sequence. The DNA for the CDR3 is TGTGCCAGCAGCTTAGGCAGGGGGGCATACGAGCAGTACTTC. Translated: CASSLGRGAYEQYF.